This TCR beta chain was captured by sequencing in a study of T cell responses to AZD1222 COVID-19 vaccine. Here immunoSEQ multiplex PCR was the method, and the copy in TCRdb shows in-frame clones only, minus some. The sample lists fewer than 200,000 clones; roughly 90% were seen once. In the case of this clone: Its antigen is not known.

Germline-derived CDR1 and CDR2 are SGHAT and FQNNGV. This CDR3 is 13 amino acids long. The germline V and J ends were trimmed by 3 bases and 0 bases, with 6 bases remaining between them. Study-wide findings and caveats: Spike was spanned by vaccine-associated CD4 TCRs, with dominance at 160-218 and 743-854. Mostly white British, mostly female donors; authors suggested clonal diversity may be underestimated.

Sequenced material: peripheral blood, taken 28 days after the second AZD1222 dose. V is TRBV11-2 and J is TRBJ2-7, with a weak D call TRBD1 (5 bases). This clonotype originated in an adult who received the AZD1222 COVID-19 vaccine. CDR3: CASSLTDSYEQYF. In nucleotides, the CDR3 is TGTGCCAGCAGCTTGACAGACTCCTACGAGCAGTACTTC.